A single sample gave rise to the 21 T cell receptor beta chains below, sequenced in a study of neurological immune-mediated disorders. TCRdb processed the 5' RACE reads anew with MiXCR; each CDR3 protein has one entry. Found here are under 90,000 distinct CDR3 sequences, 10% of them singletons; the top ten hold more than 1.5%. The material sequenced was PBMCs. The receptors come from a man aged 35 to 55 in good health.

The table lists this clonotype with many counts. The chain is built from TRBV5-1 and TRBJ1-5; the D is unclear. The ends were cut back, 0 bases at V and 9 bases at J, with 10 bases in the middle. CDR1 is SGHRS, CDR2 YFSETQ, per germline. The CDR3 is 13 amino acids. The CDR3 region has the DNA TGCGCCAGCAGCTTGGAAGGTTTACCGCCCCAGCATTTT. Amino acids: CASSLEGLPPQHF. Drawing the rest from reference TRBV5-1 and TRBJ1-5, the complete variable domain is KAGVTQTPRYLIKTRGQQVTLSCSPISGHRSVSWYQQTPGQGLQFLFEYFSETQRNKGNFPGRFSGRQFSNSRSEMNVSTLELGDSALYLCASSLEGLPPQHFGDGTRLSIL.

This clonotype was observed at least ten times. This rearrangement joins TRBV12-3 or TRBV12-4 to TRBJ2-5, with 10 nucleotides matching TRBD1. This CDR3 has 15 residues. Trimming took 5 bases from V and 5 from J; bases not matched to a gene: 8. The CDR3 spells CASSEGQGGTETQYF. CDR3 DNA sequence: TGTGCCAGCAGTGAAGGACAGGGGGGTACGGAGACCCAGTACTTC.

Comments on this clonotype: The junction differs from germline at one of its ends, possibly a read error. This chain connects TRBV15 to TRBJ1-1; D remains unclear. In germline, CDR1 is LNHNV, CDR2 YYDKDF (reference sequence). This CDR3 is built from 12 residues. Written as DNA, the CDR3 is TGCGCCGCCAGCAGAGAGAACACTGAAGCTTTCTTT. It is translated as CAASRENTEAFF.

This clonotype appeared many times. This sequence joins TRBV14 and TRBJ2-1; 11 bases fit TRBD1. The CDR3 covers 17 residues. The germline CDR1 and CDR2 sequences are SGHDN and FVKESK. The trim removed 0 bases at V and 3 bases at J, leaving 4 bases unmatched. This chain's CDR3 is CASSQDAGQGVYNEQFF. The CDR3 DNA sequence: TGTGCCAGCAGCCAAGATGCGGGACAGGGGGTCTACAATGAGCAGTTCTTC. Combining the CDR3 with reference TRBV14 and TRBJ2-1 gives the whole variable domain EAGVTQFPSHSVIEKGQTVTLRCDPISGHDNLYWYRRVMGKEIKFLLHFVKESKQDESGMPNNRFLAERTGGTYSTLKVQPAELEDSGVYFCASSQDAGQGVYNEQFFGPGTRLTVL.

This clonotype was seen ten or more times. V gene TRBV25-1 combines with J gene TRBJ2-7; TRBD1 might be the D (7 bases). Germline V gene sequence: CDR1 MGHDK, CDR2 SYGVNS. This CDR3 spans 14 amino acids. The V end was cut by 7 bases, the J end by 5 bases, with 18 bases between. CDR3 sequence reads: CASKRLDRVHEQYF. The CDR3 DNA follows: TGTGCCAGCAAGAGACTAGACAGGGTCCACGAGCAGTACTTC.

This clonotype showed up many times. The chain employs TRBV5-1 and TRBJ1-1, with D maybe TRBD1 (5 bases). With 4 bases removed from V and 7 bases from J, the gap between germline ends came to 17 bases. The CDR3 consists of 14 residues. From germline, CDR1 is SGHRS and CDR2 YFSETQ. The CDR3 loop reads CASSSPGTDNEAFF. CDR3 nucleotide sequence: TGCGCCAGCAGCAGCCCCGGGACTGACAATGAAGCTTTCTTT.

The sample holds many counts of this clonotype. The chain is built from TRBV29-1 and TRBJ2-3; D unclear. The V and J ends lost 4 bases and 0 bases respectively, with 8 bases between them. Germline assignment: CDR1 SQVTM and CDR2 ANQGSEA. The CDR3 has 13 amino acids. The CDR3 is CSVVSSSTDTQYF. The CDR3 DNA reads TGCAGCGTTGTTTCTTCTAGCACAGATACGCAGTATTTT.

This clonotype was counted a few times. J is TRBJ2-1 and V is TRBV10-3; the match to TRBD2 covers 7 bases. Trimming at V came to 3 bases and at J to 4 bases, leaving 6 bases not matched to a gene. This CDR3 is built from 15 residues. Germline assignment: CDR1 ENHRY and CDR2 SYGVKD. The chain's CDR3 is CAISELTSLYNEQFF. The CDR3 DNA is TGTGCCATCAGTGAATTGACTAGCTTATACAATGAGCAGTTCTTC.

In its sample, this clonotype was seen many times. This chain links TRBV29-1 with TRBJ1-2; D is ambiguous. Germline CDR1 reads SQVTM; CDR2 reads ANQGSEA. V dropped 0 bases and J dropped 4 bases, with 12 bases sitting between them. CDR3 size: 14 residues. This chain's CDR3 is CSVEEMDGSYGYTF. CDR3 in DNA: TGCAGCGTTGAAGAAATGGACGGATCCTATGGCTACACCTTC.

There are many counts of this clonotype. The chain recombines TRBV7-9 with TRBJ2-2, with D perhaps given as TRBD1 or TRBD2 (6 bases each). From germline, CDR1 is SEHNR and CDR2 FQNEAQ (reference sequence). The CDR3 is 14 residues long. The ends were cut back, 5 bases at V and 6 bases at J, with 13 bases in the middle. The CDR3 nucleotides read TGTGCCAGCAGCGCCGTCGGGGGCCCCGGGGAGCTGTTTTTT. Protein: CASSAVGGPGELFF.

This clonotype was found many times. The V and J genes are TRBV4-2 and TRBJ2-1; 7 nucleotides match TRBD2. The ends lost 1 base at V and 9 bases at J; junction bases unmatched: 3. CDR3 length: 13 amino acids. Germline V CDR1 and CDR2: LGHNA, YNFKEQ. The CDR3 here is CASSQGSSGEQFF. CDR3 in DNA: TGTGCCAGCAGCCAAGGATCTAGCGGTGAGCAGTTCTTC.

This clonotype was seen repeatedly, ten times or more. Written as DNA, the CDR3 is TGCGCCAGCAGCTTAGGACAAGGCGTGGGCTACACCTTC. Protein product: CASSLGQGVGYTF. The rearrangement uses TRBV5-1 and TRBJ1-2; possible D gene TRBD1, 5 bases. CDR1 and CDR2 (germline): SGHRS, YFSETQ. The CDR3 has 13 amino acids. V lost 2 bases and J lost 8, with 13 bases in between.

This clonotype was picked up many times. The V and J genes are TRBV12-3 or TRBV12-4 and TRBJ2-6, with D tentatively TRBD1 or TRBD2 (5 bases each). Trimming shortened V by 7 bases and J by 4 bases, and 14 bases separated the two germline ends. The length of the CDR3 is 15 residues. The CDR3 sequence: CASTSQGTGANVLTF. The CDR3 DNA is TGTGCCAGCACCAGTCAAGGGACCGGGGCCAACGTCCTGACTTTC.

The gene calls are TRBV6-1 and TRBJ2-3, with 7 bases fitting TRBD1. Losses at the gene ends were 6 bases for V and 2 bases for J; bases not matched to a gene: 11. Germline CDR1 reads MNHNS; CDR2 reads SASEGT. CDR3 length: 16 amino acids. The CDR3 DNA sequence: TGTGCCAGCAGCGCAAGACAGGGATTAGACACAGATACGCAGTATTTT. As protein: CASSARQGLDTDTQYF.

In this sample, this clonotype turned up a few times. The CDR3 is CASSLGTDRNTEAFF. The DNA for the CDR3 is TGTGCCAGCAGCTTAGGGACGGATAGGAACACTGAAGCTTTCTTT. This sequence joins TRBV7-2 and TRBJ1-1; D is ambiguous. V shed 1 base and J shed 1 base, with 10 bases lying between them. The CDR3 runs to 15 residues. Germline CDR1 is SGHTA and CDR2 is FQGNSA.

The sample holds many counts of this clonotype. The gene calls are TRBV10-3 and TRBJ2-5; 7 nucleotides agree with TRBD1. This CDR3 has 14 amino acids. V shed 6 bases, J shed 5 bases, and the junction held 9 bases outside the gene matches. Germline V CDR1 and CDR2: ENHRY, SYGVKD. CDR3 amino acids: CAISGVTGAETQYF. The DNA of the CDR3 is TGTGCCATCAGCGGGGTTACAGGGGCGGAGACCCAGTACTTC.

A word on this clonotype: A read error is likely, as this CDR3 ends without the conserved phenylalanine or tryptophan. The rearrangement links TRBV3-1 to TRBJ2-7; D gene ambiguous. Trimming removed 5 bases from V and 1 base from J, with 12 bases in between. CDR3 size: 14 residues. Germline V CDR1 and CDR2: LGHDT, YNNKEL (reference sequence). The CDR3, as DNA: TGTGCCAGCAGCTATGACCAGCATTCCTACGAGCAGTACATC. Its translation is CASSYDQHSYEQYI.

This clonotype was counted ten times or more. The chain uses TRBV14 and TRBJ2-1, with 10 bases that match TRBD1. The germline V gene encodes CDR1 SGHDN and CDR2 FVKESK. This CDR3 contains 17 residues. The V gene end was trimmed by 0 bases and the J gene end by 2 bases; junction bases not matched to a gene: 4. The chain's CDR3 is CASSQDRGTGAYNEQFF. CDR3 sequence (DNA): TGTGCCAGCAGCCAAGATCGCGGGACAGGGGCCTACAATGAGCAGTTCTTC.

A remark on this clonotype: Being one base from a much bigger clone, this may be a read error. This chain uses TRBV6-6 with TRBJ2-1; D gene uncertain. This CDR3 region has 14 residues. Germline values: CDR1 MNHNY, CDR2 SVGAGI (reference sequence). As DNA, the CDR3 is TGTGCCAACAGTCTCCAAGCCGCTAACAATGAGCAGTTCTTC. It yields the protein CANSLQAANNEQFF.

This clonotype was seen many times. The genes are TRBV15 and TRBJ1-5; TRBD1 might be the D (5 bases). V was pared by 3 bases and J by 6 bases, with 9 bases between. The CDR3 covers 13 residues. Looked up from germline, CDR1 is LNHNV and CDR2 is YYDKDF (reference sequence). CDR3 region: CATSSRGVQPQHF. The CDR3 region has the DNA TGTGCCACCAGCAGTAGAGGGGTTCAGCCCCAGCATTTT.

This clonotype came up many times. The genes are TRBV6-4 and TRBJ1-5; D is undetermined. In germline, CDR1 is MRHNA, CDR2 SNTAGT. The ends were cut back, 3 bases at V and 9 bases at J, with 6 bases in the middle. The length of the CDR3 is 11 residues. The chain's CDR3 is CASSEPGPQHF. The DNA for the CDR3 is TGTGCCAGCAGTGAGCCCGGGCCCCAGCATTTT.